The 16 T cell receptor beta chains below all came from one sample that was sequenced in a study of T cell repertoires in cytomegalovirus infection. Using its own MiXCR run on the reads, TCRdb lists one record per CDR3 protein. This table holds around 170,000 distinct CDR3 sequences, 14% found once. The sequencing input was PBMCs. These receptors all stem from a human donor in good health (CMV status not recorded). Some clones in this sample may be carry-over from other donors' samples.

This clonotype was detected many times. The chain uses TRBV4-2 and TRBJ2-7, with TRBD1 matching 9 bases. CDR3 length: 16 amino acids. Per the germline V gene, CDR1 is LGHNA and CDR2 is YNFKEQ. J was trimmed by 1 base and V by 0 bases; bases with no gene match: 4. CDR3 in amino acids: CASSQDKTGGSYEQYF. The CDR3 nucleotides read TGTGCCAGCAGCCAAGATAAGACAGGGGGATCCTACGAGCAGTACTTC.

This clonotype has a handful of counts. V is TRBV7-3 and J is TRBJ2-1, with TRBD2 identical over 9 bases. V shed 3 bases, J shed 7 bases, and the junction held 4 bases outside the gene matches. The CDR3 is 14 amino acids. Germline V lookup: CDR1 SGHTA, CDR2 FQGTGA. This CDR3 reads CASSFSGGKNEQFF. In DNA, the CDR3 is TGTGCCAGCAGCTTCAGCGGGGGGAAAAATGAGCAGTTCTTC.

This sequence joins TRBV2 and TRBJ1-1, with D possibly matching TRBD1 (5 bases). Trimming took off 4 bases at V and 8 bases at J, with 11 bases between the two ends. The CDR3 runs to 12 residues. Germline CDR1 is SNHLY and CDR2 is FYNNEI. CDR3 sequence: CASSGEGPEAFF. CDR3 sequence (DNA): TGTGCCAGCAGTGGGGAGGGACCAGAAGCTTTCTTT.

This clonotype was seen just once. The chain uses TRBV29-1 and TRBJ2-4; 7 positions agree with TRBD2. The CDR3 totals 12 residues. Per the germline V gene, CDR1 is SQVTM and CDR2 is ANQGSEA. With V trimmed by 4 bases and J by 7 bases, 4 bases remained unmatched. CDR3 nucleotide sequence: TGCAGCGTTGCCCAGGGAGGGAACATTCAGTACTTC. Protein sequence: CSVAQGGNIQYF.

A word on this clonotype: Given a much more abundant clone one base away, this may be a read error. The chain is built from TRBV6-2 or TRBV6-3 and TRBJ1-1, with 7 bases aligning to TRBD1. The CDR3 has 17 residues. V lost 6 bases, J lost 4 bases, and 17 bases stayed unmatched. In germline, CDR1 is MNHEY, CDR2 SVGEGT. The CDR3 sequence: CASRGTERGPLSTEAFF. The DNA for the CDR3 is TGTGCCAGCAGGGGGACGGAAAGGGGGCCCCTGAGCACTGAAGCTTTCTTT.

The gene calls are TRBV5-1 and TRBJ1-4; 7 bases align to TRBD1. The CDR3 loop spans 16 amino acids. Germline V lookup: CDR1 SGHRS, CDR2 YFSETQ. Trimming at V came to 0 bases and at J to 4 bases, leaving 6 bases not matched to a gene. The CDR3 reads CASSLVEGAVNEKLFF. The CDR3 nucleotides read TGCGCCAGCAGCTTGGTGGAGGGGGCGGTTAATGAAAAACTGTTTTTT.

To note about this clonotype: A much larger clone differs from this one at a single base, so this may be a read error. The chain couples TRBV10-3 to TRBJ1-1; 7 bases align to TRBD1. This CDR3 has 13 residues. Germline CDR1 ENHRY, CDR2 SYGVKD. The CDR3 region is CAISKTGITEDFF. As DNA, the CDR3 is TGTGCCATCAGCAAGACAGGGATTACTGAAGATTTCTTT.

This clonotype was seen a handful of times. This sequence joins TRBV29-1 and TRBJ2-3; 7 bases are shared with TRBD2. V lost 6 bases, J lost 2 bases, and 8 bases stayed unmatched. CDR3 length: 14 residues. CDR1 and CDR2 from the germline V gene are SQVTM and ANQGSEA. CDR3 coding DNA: TGCAGCGTGACTACTAGCGCTGTCACAGATACGCAGTATTTT. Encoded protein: CSVTTSAVTDTQYF.

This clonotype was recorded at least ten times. The CDR3 bases are TGTGCCAGCAGCACGGACAGGGGAGGACAAGAGACCCAGTACTTC. This codes for CASSTDRGGQETQYF. The genes are TRBV7-9 and TRBJ2-5; TRBD1 aligns across 9 bases. CDR1 is SEHNR, CDR2 FQNEAQ, per germline (reference sequence). The CDR3 is 15 amino acids. With 5 bases clipped from V and 2 bases from J, the junction kept 6 bases outside the gene matches.

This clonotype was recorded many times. The CDR3 DNA sequence: TGTGCCAGCAGGAGGAACGGGGATACGCAGTATTTT. Its protein product is CASRRNGDTQYF. V is TRBV7-4 and J is TRBJ2-3, with D unresolved. CDR1 SGHVT and CDR2 SQSDAQ come from the germline V gene. V was cut by 6 bases and J by 6 bases, with 10 bases left in between. This CDR3 spans 12 amino acids.

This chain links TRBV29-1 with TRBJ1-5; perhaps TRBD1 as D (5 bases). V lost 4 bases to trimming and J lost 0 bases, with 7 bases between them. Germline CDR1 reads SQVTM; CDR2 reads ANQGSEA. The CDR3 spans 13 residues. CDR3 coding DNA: TGCAGCGTTGTGCAGGGTAGCAATCAGCCCCAGCATTTT. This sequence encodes CSVVQGSNQPQHF. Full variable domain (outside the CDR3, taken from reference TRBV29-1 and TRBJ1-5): SAVISQKPSRDICQRGTSLTIQCQVDSQVTMMFWYRQQPGQSLTLIATANQGSEATYESGFVIDKFPISRPNLTFSTLTVSNMSPEDSSIYLCSVVQGSNQPQHFGDGTRLSIL.

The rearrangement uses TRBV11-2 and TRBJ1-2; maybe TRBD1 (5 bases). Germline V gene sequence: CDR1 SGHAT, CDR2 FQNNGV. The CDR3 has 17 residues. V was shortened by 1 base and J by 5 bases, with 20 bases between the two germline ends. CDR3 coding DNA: TGTGCCAGCAGCTTAGTCGTATCAGGGATATCGACTTATGGCTACACCTTC. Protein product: CASSLVVSGISTYGYTF.

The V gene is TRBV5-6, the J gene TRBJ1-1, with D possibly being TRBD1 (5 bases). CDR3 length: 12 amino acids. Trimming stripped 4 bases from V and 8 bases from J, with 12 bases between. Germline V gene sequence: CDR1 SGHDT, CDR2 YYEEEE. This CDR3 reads CASSQQGFEAFF. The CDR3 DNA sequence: TGTGCCAGCAGCCAGCAGGGTTTCGAAGCTTTCTTT.

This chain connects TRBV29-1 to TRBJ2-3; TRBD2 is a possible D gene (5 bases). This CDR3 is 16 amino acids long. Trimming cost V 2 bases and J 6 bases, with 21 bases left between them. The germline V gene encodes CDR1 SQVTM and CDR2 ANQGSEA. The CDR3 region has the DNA TGCAGCGTTGAAAGTTGGCCGGGTCGGGGTTCGGATACGCAGTATTTT. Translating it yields CSVESWPGRGSDTQYF.

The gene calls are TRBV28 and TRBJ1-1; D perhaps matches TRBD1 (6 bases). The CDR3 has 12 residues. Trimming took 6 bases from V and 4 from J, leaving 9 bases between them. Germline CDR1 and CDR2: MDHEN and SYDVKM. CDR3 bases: TGTGCCAGCAGCCACAGGGTCACTGAAGCTTTCTTT. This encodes CASSHRVTEAFF.

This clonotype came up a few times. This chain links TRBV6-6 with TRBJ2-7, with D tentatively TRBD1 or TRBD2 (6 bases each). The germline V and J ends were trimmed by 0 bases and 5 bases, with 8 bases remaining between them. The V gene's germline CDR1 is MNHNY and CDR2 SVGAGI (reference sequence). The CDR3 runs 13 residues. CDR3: CASSYSGGNEQYF. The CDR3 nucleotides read TGTGCCAGCAGTTACTCGGGGGGCAACGAGCAGTACTTC.